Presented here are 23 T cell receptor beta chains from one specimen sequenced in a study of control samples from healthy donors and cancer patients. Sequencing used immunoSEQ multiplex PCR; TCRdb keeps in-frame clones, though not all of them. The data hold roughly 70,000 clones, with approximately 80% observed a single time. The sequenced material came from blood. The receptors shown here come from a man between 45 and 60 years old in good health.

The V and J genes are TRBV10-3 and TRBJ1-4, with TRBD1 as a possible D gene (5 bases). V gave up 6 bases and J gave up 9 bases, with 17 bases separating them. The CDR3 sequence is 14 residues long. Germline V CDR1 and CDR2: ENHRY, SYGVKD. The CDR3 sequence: CAIRQGERSKKLFF. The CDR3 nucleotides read TGTGCCATCAGGCAGGGAGAAAGAAGTAAAAAACTGTTTTTT.

The CDR3 nucleotides read TGTGCCAGTAGTATAGATCTACTATCGGGTATTGACAATGAGCAGTTCTTC. Its protein product is CASSIDLLSGIDNEQFF. The V call is TRBV19, the J call TRBJ2-1; D gene uncertain. V lost 0 bases and J lost 5, with 17 bases in between. CDR1 is LNHDA and CDR2 is SQIVND in the germline V gene (reference sequence). CDR3 length: 17 amino acids. The complete variable domain, with remaining parts taken from reference TRBV19 and TRBJ2-1, reads DGGITQSPKYLFRKEGQNVTLSCEQNLNHDAMYWYRQDPGQGLRLIYYSQIVNDFQKGDIAEGYSVSREKKESFPLTVTSAQKNPTAFYLCASSIDLLSGIDNEQFFGPGTRLTVL.

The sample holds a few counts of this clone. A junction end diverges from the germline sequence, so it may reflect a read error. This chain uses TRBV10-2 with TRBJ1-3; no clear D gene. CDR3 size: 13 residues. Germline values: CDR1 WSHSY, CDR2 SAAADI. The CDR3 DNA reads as TGCGCCAGCTGTGAGATTTTTGGAAACACCATATATTTT. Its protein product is CASCEIFGNTIYF.

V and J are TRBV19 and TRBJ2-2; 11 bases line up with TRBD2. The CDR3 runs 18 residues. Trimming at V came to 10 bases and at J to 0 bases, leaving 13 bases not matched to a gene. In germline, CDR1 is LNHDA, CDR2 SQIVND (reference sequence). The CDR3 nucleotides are TGTGCCACCCAATTGACGACTAGCGGGGCCGCGAACACCGGGGAGCTGTTTTTT. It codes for CATQLTTSGAANTGELFF.

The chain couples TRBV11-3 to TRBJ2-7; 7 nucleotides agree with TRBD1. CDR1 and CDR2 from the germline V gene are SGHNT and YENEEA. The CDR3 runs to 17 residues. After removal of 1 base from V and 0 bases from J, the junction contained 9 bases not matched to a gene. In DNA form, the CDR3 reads TGTGCCAGCAGCTTAGTGGGATCCGGGGACAGCTCCTACGAGCAGTACTTC. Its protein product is CASSLVGSGDSSYEQYF.

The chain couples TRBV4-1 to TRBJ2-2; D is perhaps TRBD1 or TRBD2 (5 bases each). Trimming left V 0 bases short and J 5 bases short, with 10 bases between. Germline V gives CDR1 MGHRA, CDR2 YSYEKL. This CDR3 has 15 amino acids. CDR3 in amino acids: CASSQDQGETGELFF. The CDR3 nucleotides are TGCGCCAGCAGCCAAGACCAGGGAGAAACCGGGGAGCTGTTTTTT.

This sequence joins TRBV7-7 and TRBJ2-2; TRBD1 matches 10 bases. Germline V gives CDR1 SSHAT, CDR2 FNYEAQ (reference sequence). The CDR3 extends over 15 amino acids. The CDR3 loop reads CASSGTGVSTGELFF. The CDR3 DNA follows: TGTGCTAGCTCCGGGACAGGGGTTAGCACCGGGGAGCTGTTTTTT.

The CDR3 reads CASWAGRTGELFF. CDR3 sequence (DNA): TGTGCCTCATGGGCGGGGAGGACCGGGGAGCTGTTTTTT. This chain connects TRBV30 to TRBJ2-2; TRBD2 might be the D (6 bases). The CDR3 has 13 residues. V was shortened by 7 bases and J by 5 bases, with 14 bases between the two germline ends. CDR1 is GTSNPN and CDR2 is SVGIG in the germline V gene (reference sequence).

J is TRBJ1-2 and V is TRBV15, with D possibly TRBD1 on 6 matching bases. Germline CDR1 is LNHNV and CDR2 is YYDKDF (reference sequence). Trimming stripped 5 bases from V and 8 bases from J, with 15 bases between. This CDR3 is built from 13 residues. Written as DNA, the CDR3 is TGTGCCACCAGCGGGCCAGGGGCGCGGGGCTACACCTTC. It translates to CATSGPGARGYTF.

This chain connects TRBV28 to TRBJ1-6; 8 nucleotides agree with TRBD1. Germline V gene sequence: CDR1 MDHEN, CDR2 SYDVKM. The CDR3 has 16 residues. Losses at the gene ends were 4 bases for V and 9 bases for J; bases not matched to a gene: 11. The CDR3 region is CASSSQLTGVISPLHF. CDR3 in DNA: TGTGCCAGCAGTTCGCAGTTGACAGGGGTCATTTCACCCCTCCACTTT.

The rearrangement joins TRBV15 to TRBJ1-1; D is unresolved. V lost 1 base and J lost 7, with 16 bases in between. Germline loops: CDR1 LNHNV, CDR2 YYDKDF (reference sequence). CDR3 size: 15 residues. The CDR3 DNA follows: TGTGCCACCAGCAGAGTTCACAGCCTAGAGGATGAAGCTTTCTTT. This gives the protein CATSRVHSLEDEAFF.

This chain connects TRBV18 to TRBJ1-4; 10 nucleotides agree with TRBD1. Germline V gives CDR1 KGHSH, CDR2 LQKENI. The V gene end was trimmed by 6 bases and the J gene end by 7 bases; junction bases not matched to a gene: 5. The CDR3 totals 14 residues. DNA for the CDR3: TGTGCCAGCTCCGCGGGGACAGGGGTTGAAAAACTGTTTTTT. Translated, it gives CASSAGTGVEKLFF.

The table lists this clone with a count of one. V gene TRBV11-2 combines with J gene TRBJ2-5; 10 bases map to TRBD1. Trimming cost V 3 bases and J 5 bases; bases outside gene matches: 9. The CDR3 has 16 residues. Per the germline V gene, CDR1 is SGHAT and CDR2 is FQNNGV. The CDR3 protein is CASSFVGTGVGETQYF. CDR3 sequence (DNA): TGTGCCAGCAGCTTCGTCGGGACAGGGGTGGGGGAGACCCAGTACTTC.

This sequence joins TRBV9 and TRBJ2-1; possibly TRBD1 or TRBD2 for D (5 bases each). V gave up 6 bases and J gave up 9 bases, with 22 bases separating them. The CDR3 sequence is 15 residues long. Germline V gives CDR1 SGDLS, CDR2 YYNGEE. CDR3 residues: CASNPQGTSLVEQFF. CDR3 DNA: TGTGCCAGCAACCCCCAAGGGACCAGCCTGGTTGAGCAGTTCTTC.

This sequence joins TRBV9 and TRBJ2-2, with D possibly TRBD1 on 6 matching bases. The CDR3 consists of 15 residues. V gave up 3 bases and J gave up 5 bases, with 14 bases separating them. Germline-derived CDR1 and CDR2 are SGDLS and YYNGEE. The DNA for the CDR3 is TGTGCCAGCAGCGATCCCGCAGGGGCTACCGGGGAGCTGTTTTTT. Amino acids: CASSDPAGATGELFF. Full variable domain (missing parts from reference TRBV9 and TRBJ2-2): DSGVTQTPKHLITATGQRVTLRCSPRSGDLSVYWYQQSLDQGLQFLIQYYNGEERAKGNILERFSAQQFPDLHSELNLSSLELGDSALYFCASSDPAGATGELFFGEGSRLTVL.

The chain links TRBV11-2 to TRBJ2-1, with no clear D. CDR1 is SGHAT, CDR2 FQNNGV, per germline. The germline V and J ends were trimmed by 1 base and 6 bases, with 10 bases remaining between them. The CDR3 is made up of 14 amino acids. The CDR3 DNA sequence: TGTGCCAGCAGCTTAGTAGGTGGGTTCAATGAGCAGTTCTTC. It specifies CASSLVGGFNEQFF.

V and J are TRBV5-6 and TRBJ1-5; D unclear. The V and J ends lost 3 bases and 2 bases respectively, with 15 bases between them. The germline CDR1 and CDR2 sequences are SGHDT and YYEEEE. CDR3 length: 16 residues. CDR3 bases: TGTGCCAGCAGCTCCCTGCTGGTCAGCGGCAATCAGCCCCAGCATTTT. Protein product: CASSSLLVSGNQPQHF. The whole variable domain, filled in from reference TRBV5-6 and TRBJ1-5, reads DAGVTQSPTHLIKTRGQQVTLRCSPKSGHDTVSWYQQALGQGPQFIFQYYEEEERQRGNFPDRFSGHQFPNYSSELNVNALLLGDSALYLCASSSLLVSGNQPQHFGDGTRLSIL.

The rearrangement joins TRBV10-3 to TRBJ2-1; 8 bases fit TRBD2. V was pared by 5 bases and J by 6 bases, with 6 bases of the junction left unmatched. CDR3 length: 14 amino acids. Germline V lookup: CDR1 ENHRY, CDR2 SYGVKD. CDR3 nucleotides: TGTGCCATCAGTCCCGGCGGGGGGACCAATGAGCAGTTCTTC. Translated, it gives CAISPGGGTNEQFF.

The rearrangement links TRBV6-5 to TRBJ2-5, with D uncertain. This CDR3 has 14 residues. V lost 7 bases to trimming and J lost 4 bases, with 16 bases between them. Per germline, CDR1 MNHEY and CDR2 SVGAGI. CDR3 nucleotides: TGTGCCAGCATTCCGAACCTGGTCGGAGAGACCCAGTACTTC. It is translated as CASIPNLVGETQYF.

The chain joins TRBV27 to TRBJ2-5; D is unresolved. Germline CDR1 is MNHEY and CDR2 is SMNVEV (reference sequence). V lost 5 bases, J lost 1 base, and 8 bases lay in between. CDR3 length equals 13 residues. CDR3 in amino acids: CASSASTQETQYF. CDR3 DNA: TGTGCCAGCAGTGCCTCTACCCAAGAGACCCAGTACTTC.

The chain's CDR3 is CSARGGQFF. The CDR3 DNA reads TGCAGTGCTAGGGGAGGGCAGTTCTTC. The chain joins TRBV20-1 to TRBJ2-1; D possibly corresponds to TRBD2 (6 bases). This CDR3 has 9 residues. Between the trimmed V and J ends, which lost 3 bases and 12 bases, there was a span of 6 bases. Germline CDR1 reads DFQATT; CDR2 reads SNEGSKA (reference sequence).

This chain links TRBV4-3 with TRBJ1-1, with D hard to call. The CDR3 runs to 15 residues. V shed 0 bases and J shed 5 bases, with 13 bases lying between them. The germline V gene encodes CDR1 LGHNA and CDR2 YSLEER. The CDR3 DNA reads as TGCGCCAGCAGCCAAGATCGTGTGGGAGGTACTGAAGCTTTCTTT. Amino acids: CASSQDRVGGTEAFF.

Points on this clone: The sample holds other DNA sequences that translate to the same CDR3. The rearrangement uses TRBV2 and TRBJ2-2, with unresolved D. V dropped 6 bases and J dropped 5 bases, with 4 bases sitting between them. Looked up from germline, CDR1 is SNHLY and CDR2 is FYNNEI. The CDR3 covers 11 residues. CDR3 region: CASRRTGELFF. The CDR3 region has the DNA TGTGCCAGCAGGCGTACCGGGGAGCTGTTTTTT. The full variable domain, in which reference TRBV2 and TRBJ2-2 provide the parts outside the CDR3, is EPEVTQTPSHQVTQMGQEVILRCVPISNHLYFYWYRQILGQKVEFLVSFYNNEISEKSEIFDDQFSVERPDGSNFTLKIRSTKLEDSAMYFCASRRTGELFFGEGSRLTVL.